This TCR beta chain emerged from a study of regulatory T cells in long-lasting Graves disease. Assembly of TCR beta libraries relied on iRepertoire HTBI primers together with Arm-PCR of CDR3 regions. MiXCR, run by TCRdb on the multiplex PCR reads, gives a single entry per CDR3 protein. The sample consists of 400,000 to 550,000 distinct CDR3 sequences, about 16% of them appearing once. The CDR3 has 19 residues. Germline CDR1 and CDR2: SGDLS and YYNGEE. As to this clonotype: This is likely an artifact of a read error, given a far larger clone one base away.

Sample time point: newly diagnosed GD, antithyroid drugs for less than 3 months. Generation of the TCR library employed RNA extracted from PBMCs. The sample was also reused in another study, on T cells in Graves' hyperthyroidism and ophthalmopathy.

This receptor was taken from a woman between 18 and 29 years old with Graves disease. The sample was peripheral blood mononuclear cells (PBMCs), taken at new diagnosis, from a patient treated with antithyroid drugs. V and J are TRBV9 and TRBJ2-1; 10 nucleotides agree with TRBD2. CDR3 bases: TGTGCCAGCATCTCTCGGGCTAGCGGGAGCGGGAGCTCCTACAATGAGCAGTCCTTC. Amino acids: CASISRASGSGSSYNEQSF.